This note documents a single TCR beta chain sequence. Its antigen is as yet unknown. The sample comes from a study of T-cell reconstitution after alpha-beta-depleted transplantation in children. Study-level points and caveats: One year after transplant, T-cell counts and diversity came mostly from newly produced T cells. In some patients, recipient T cells and intrathymic progenitors surviving conditioning explained high day-60 diversity. Several hundred expanded graft clones reportedly supplied alpha-beta T cells about two months after transplant.

The CDR3 spans 16 residues. Germline-derived CDR1 and CDR2 are SGHRS and YFSETQ. Trimming took 3 bases from V and 7 from J; bases not matched to a gene: 10. Library preparation (for TCRbeta) was performed with unique molecular identifiers. MiXCR was run by TCRdb on the PCR reads, yielding one entry per CDR3 protein. Among about 870,000 distinct CDR3 sequences listed, roughly 15% were seen once. Sequencing was performed on PBMCs, mostly from graft donor cells, taken 360 days after TCRalphabeta/CD19-depleted stem cell transplant. This chain uses TRBV5-1 with TRBJ2-1; 10 bases line up with TRBD2. This sequence originates from a male patient between 5 and 17 years old who had a stem cell transplant for acute lymphoblastic leukemia, so the T cells may come from the graft donor. The DNA of the CDR3 is TGCGCCAGCAGCTACCTACTAGCGGGATTGAGAAATGAGCAGTTCTTC. Protein product: CASSYLLAGLRNEQFF.